This T cell receptor beta chain was captured by sequencing in a study of early T cells in non-severe SARS-CoV-2 infection (dated by TCRdb to about 2021). Some background on the complete study: Bulk RNA from unsorted whole blood was used for TCR sequencing, so alpha and beta chains could not be paired. The full study reports these points: VDJdb matching was skewed toward anti-spike CD8 responses and likely underestimated virus-specific expansions by missing private and CD4 specificities.

The study was a case-control design nested within a healthcare worker cohort in London, UK, with weekly nasopharyngeal swab PCR tests and blood sampling. Healthcare workers were recruited between 23 and 31 March 2020, during the week of the UK lockdown, and were followed weekly for up to about 15 weeks. Library prep was done by 5' RACE. Sequencing was carried out with a NextSeq 500. To correct for sequencing error and PCR bias, the TCR library protocol tagged individual cDNA molecules with unique molecular identifiers. Sequencing covered both TCR alpha and beta chains, and within each sample the abundances of alpha and beta sequences were tightly co-correlated. Regarding the original processing steps: Decombinator V4 was used to perform V gene, J gene and CDR3 annotation of TCR sequences. TCRs were defined as expanded if a significant change between any two time points was detected under a Poisson model with p below 0.0001. TCR abundances were normalised to the total number of TCRs sequenced in each sample and reported as counts per million. VDJdb, accessed on 1 November 2021, was searched for TCRs annotated for CMV, EBV and SARS-CoV-2, and TCRs annotated for more than one antigen were excluded. TCRdb reran the public reads through fastp at Q25 and MiXCR, keeping productive beta chains. Every distinct CDR3 protein forms one entry, paired with its most common genes and DNA. The V and J calls come from TCRdb's annotation, not from the publication. Across this sample there are some 89,000 distinct CDR3 sequences, with 8% to 13% seen only once. Roughly 4.5% of the sample belongs to the ten largest clones.

This clonotype was detected ten times or more. It has no known antigen specificity. The input lacks base qualities; no much larger clone sits a single base away. Sequenced material: whole blood, taken at baseline. The sequence was collected from an adult who was a healthcare worker with PCR-confirmed SARS-CoV-2 infection or an uninfected control (not recorded which).

The bases are TGTGCCAGCAGCTTGGTCAGGGACGAGCAGTACTTC. Protein translation: CASSLVRDEQYF. The chain uses TRBV5-8 and TRBJ2-7; TRBD1 could be the D gene, as 5 bases match. Taken from cysteine to phenylalanine, the CDR3 has 12 residues. Solely the CDR3 DNA is kept, with 36 bases framed from the first base. V is pared back by 0 bases and J by 5 bases, with 6 bases lying between the germline termini. From a lookup of the germline V gene, CDR1 and CDR2 are SGHTS and YDEGEE.